This T cell receptor (beta chain) was sequenced in a study of OX40 agonist ivuxolimab in advanced cancers. TCRdb's copy holds only in-frame clones and misses some; the assay was immunoSEQ multiplex PCR. The sample shows about 58,000 clones, about 86% of them seen only once. V lost 0 bases and J 7 bases, leaving 13 bases between the germline ends. Germline CDR1 is SGHRS and CDR2 is YFSETQ. The CDR3 spans 14 residues. This sequence joins TRBV5-1 and TRBJ1-1, with D hard to call. The sequence was obtained from an adult with an advanced solid tumor such as melanoma, head and neck, liver or kidney cancer. The starting material was CD4+ or CD8+ T cells sorted from blood, obtained in a trial of the OX40 agonist ivuxolimab. The CDR3 region is CASSLALGIGEAFF. The CDR3 region has the DNA TGCGCCAGCAGCTTGGCCTTGGGAATAGGTGAAGCTTTCTTT.